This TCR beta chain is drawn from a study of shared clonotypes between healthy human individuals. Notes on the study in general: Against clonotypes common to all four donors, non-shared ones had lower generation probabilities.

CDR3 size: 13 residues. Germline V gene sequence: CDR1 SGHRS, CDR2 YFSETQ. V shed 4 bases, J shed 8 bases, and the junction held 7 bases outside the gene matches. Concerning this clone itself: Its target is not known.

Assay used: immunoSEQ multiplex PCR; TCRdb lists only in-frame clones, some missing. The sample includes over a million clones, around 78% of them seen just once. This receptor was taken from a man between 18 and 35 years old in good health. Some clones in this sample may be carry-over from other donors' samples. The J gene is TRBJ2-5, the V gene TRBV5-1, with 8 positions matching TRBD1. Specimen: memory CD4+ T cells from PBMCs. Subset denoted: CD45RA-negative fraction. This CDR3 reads CASSRGQGETQYF. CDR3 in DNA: TGCGCCAGCAGCCGAGGACAGGGAGAAACCCAGTACTTC.